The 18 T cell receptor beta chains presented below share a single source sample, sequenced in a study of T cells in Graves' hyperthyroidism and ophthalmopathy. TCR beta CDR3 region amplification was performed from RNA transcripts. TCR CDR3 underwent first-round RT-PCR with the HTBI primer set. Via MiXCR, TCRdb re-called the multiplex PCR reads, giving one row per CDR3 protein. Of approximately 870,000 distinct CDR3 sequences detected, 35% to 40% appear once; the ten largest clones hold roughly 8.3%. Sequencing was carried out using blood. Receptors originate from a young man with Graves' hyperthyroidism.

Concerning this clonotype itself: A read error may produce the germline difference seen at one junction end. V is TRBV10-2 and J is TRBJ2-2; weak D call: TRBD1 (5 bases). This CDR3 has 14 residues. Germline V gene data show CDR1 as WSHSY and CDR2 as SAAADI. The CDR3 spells CASSPPGITGELFF. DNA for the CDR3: TGTGCCAGCAGCCCTCCAGGGATCACCGGGGAGCTGTTTTTT.

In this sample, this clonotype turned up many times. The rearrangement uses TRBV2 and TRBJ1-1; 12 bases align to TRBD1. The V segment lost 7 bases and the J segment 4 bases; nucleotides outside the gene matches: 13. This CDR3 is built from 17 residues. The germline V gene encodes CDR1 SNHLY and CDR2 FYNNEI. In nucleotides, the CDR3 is TGTGCCAGCACTCGCTATGGGACAGGGGGCGCGGGCACTGAAGCTTTCTTT. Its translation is CASTRYGTGGAGTEAFF.

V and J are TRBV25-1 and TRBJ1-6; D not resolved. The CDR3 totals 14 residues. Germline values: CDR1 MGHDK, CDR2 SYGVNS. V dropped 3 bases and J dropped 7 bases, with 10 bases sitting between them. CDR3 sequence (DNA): TGTGCCAGCAGTGAGTCGCGAGAGAATTCACCCCTCCACTTT. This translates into CASSESRENSPLHF.

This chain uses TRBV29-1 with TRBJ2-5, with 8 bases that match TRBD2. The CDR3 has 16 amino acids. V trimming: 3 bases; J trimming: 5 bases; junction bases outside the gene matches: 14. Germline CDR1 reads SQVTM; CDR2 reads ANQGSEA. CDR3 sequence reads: CSVELSQAGARETQYF. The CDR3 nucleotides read TGCAGCGTTGAGCTATCCCAAGCGGGGGCGAGGGAGACCCAGTACTTC.

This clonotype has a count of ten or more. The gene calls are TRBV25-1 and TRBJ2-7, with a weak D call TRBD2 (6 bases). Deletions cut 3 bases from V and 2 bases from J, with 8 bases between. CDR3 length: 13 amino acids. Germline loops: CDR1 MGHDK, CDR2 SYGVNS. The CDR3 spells CASSEAGTYEQYF. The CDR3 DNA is TGTGCCAGCAGTGAGGCGGGGACCTACGAGCAGTACTTC.

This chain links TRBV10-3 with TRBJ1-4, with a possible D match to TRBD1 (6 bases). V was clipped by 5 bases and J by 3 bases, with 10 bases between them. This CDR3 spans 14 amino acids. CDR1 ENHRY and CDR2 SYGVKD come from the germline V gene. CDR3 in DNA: TGTGCCATCAGTCCAGGGGCGGCTAATGAAAAACTGTTTTTT. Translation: CAISPGAANEKLFF.

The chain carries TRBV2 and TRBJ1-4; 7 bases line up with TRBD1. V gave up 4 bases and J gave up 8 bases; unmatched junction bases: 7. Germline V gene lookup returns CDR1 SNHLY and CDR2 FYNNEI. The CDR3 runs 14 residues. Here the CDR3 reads CASSGYRGAEKLFF. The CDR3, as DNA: TGTGCCAGCAGTGGGTACAGGGGAGCAGAAAAACTGTTTTTT.

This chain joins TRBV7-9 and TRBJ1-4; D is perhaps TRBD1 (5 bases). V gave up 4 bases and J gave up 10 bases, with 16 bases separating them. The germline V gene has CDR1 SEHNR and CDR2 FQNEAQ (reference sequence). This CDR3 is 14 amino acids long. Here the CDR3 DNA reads TGTGCCAGCAGCTCCTCCGGGACCGGGGGAAAACTGTTTTTT. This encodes CASSSSGTGGKLFF. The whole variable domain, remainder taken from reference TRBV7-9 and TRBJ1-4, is DTGVSQNPRHKITKRGQNVTFRCDPISEHNRLYWYRQTLGQGPEFLTYFQNEAQLEKSRLLSDRFSAERPKGSFSTLEIQRTEQGDSAMYLCASSSSGTGGKLFFGSGTQLSVL.

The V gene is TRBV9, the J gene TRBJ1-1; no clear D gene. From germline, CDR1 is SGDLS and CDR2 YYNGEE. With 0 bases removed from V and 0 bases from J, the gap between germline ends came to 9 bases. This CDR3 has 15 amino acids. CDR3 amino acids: CASSVGEGLNTEAFF. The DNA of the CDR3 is TGTGCCAGCAGCGTAGGGGAGGGTTTGAACACTGAAGCTTTCTTT.

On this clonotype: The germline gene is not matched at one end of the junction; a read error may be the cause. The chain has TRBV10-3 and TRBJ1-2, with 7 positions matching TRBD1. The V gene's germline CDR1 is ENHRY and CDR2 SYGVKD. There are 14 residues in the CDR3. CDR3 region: CASSYRGSSYGYTF. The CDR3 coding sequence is TGTGCCAGCAGTTACAGGGGTAGTAGCTATGGCTACACCTTC.

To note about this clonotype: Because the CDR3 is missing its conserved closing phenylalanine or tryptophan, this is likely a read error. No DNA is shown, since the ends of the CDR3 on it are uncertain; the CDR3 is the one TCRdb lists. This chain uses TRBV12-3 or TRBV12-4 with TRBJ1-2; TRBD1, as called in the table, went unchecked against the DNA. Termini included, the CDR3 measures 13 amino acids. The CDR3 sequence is CASSPRGERASSY.

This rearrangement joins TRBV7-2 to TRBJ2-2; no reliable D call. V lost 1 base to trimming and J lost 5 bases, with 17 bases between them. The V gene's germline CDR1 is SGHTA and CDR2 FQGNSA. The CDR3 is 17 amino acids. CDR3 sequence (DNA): TGTGCCAGCAGCTTAGGTTGGCGTTTCGGACGGACCGGGGAGCTGTTTTTT. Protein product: CASSLGWRFGRTGELFF. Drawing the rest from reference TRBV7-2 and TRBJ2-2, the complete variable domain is GAGVSQSPSNKVTEKGKDVELRCDPISGHTALYWYRQSLGQGLEFLIYFQGNSAPDKSGLPSDRFSAERTGGSVSTLTIQRTQQEDSAVYLCASSLGWRFGRTGELFFGEGSRLTVL.

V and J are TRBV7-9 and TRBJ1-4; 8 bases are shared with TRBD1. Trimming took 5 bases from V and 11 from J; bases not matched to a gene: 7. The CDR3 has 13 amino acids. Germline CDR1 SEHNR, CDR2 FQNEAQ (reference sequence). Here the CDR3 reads CASSDRTGWKLFF. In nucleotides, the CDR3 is TGTGCCAGCAGCGATCGGACAGGGTGGAAACTGTTTTTT.

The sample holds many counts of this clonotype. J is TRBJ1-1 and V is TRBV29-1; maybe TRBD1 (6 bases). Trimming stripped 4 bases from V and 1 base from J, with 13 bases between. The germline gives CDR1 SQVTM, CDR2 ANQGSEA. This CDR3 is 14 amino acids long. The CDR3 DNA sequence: TGCAGCGTTGTTTCCGGGGGGCCGAACACTGAAGCTTTCTTT. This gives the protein CSVVSGGPNTEAFF.

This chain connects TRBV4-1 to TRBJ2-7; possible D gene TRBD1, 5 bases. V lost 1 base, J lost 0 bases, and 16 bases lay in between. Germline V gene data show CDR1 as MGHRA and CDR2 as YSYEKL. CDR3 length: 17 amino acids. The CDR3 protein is CASSQVSQGASSYEQYF. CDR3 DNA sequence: TGCGCCAGCAGCCAAGTCAGTCAAGGGGCAAGCTCCTACGAGCAGTACTTC.

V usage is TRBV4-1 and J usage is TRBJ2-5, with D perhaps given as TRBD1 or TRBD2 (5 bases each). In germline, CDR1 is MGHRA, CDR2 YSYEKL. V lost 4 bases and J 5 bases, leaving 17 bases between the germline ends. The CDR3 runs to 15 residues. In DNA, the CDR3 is TGCGCCAGCAGCCCGGGACGGGGCCTTTTGGAGACCCAGTACTTC. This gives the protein CASSPGRGLLETQYF.

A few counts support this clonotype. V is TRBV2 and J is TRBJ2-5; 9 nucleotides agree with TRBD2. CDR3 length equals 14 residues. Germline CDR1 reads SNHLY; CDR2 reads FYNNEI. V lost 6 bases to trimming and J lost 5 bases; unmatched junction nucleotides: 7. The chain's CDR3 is CASSAGLASETQYF. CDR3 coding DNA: TGTGCCAGCAGCGCAGGACTAGCGTCGGAGACCCAGTACTTC.

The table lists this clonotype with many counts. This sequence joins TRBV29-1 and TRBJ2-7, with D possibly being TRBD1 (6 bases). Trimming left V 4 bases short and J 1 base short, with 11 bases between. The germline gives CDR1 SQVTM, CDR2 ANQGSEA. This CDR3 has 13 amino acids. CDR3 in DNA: TGCAGCGTTGGTGGGGGCGAGTCCTACGAGCAGTACTTC. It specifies CSVGGGESYEQYF.